A single sample is the source of the 20 T cell receptor beta chains below, sequenced in a study of OX40 agonist ivuxolimab in advanced cancers. Some clones are missing from TCRdb's copy, which holds only in-frame ones; the method was immunoSEQ multiplex PCR. The table records over 95,000 clones, more than 85% of them present only once. The source material was CD4+ or CD8+ T cells sorted from blood, sampled in a trial of the OX40 agonist ivuxolimab. Source of these receptors: an adult with an advanced solid tumor such as melanoma, head and neck, liver or kidney cancer.

J is TRBJ2-7 and V is TRBV27; no clear D. The CDR3 extends over 16 amino acids. V shed 0 bases and J shed 4 bases, with 16 bases lying between them. The germline V gene encodes CDR1 MNHEY and CDR2 SMNVEV (reference sequence). CDR3 in amino acids: CASSLSLNSIIYEQYF. The CDR3 nucleotides are TGTGCCAGCAGTTTATCTCTGAACTCGATCATTTACGAGCAGTACTTC.

The gene calls are TRBV19 and TRBJ2-3; 12 bases align to TRBD2. CDR1 LNHDA and CDR2 SQIVND come from the germline V gene (reference sequence). This CDR3 comprises 21 residues. The V and J ends lost 9 bases and 2 bases, in that order; junction bases with no gene match: 24. The CDR3 sequence: CARKRDLFKLAGGPTTDTQYF. The DNA of the CDR3 is TGTGCCAGAAAACGGGACCTTTTCAAACTAGCGGGAGGCCCCACCACAGATACGCAGTATTTT.

The genes are TRBV15 and TRBJ2-2; TRBD2 matches at 7 bases. V gave up 2 bases and J gave up 0 bases; unmatched junction bases: 3. The CDR3 contains 16 residues. Germline V gene lookup returns CDR1 LNHNV and CDR2 YYDKDF (reference sequence). The CDR3 reads CATSRRDYTNTGELFF. The CDR3 nucleotides are TGTGCCACCAGCAGACGGGACTACACGAACACCGGGGAGCTGTTTTTT.

This chain uses TRBV2 with TRBJ2-5; 9 bases are a match to TRBD2. J gave up 5 bases and V 2 bases, and 21 bases lay outside the gene matches. This CDR3 comprises 20 residues. Germline V gene sequence: CDR1 SNHLY, CDR2 FYNNEI. The CDR3 protein is CASSERGGSGRRREEETQYF. CDR3 coding DNA: TGTGCCAGCAGTGAAAGGGGGGGTAGCGGGAGACGCCGGGAGGAGGAGACCCAGTACTTC. Drawing the rest from reference TRBV2 and TRBJ2-5, the complete variable domain is EPEVTQTPSHQVTQMGQEVILRCVPISNHLYFYWYRQILGQKVEFLVSFYNNEISEKSEIFDDQFSVERPDGSNFTLKIRSTKLEDSAMYFCASSERGGSGRRREEETQYFGPGTRLLVL.

The table lists this clone with a count of one. The rearrangement joins TRBV6-6 to TRBJ2-7; D might be TRBD2 (7 bases). Germline V CDR1 and CDR2: MNHNY, SVGAGI (reference sequence). V was trimmed by 6 bases and J by 7 bases, leaving 19 bases between them. The CDR3 length is 14 residues. CDR3 loop: CASRGIGGRVEQYF. In DNA form, the CDR3 reads TGTGCCAGCAGGGGGATCGGGGGGCGAGTGGAGCAGTACTTC.

The chain is built from TRBV19 and TRBJ2-5; TRBD2 agrees at 9 bases. The CDR3 has 15 residues. Germline CDR1 LNHDA, CDR2 SQIVND (reference sequence). Trimming took 3 bases from V and 8 from J; bases not matched to a gene: 10. The CDR3 protein is CASSIRGGRAATQYF. The CDR3 DNA reads as TGTGCCAGTAGTATCCGGGGCGGGAGGGCCGCAACCCAGTACTTC.

CDR3 nucleotides: TGTGCCAGCAGCTTAGACCACTACGAGCAGTACTTC. Translating gives CASSLDHYEQYF. The chain uses TRBV7-2 and TRBJ2-7; D call uncertain. The germline V gene has CDR1 SGHTA and CDR2 FQGNSA. The CDR3 contains 12 residues. The V gene lost 1 base and the J gene lost 3 bases, with 4 bases spanning the gap.

V gene TRBV6-6 combines with J gene TRBJ2-1; D not certain. This CDR3 has 14 amino acids. Trimming cost V 2 bases and J 5 bases, with 10 bases left between them. Per germline, CDR1 MNHNY and CDR2 SVGAGI (reference sequence). The CDR3 nucleotides read TGTGCCAGCAGTTACCCCAGGACCAACAATGAGCAGTTCTTC. Its translation is CASSYPRTNNEQFF.

The CDR3 here is CASSNSGRGDTQYF. The DNA for the CDR3 is TGTGCCAGCAGCAATAGCGGGAGGGGAGATACGCAGTATTTT. The chain employs TRBV7-3 and TRBJ2-3; TRBD2 aligns across 11 bases. The CDR3 consists of 14 residues. With 5 bases clipped from V and 5 bases from J, the junction kept 3 bases outside the gene matches. Looked up from germline, CDR1 is SGHTA and CDR2 is FQGTGA.

The chain employs TRBV28 and TRBJ2-1; 8 nucleotides agree with TRBD2. CDR1 and CDR2 from the germline V gene are MDHEN and SYDVKM. The CDR3 has 17 amino acids. V dropped 7 bases and J dropped 6; count of bases not matched to a gene: 17. CDR3 sequence reads: CASKRAGLATSANEQFF. The CDR3 DNA reads as TGTGCCAGCAAGAGGGCAGGGCTAGCGACTAGCGCCAATGAGCAGTTCTTC. Filled out from reference TRBV28 and TRBJ2-1, the complete variable domain reads DVKVTQSSRYLVKRTGEKVFLECVQDMDHENMFWYRQDPGLGLRLIYFSYDVKMKEKGDIPEGYSVSREKKERFSLILESASTNQTSMYLCASKRAGLATSANEQFFGPGTRLTVL.

The rearrangement joins TRBV2 to TRBJ2-1, with 12 bases identical to TRBD2. The CDR3 has 14 residues. Looked up from germline, CDR1 is SNHLY and CDR2 is FYNNEI. The trim removed 4 bases at V and 9 bases at J, leaving 4 bases unmatched. This chain's CDR3 is CASSGLAGVGEQFF. The DNA of the CDR3 is TGTGCCAGCAGTGGACTAGCGGGAGTAGGTGAGCAGTTCTTC.

The chain combines TRBV28 with TRBJ2-7; D is undetermined. The germline V gene encodes CDR1 MDHEN and CDR2 SYDVKM. This CDR3 has 12 amino acids. Trimming removed 6 bases from V and 6 bases from J, with 12 bases in between. DNA for the CDR3: TGTGCCAGCAGCGTTTTGCAGGCCGAGCAGTACTTC. Translation: CASSVLQAEQYF. Full variable domain (outside the CDR3, taken from reference TRBV28 and TRBJ2-7): DVKVTQSSRYLVKRTGEKVFLECVQDMDHENMFWYRQDPGLGLRLIYFSYDVKMKEKGDIPEGYSVSREKKERFSLILESASTNQTSMYLCASSVLQAEQYFGPGTRLTVT.

This chain uses TRBV6-5 with TRBJ1-1; a weak D match, TRBD1 (5 bases). The CDR3 is 14 amino acids. The V gene lost 2 bases and the J gene lost 7 bases, with 14 bases spanning the gap. From germline, CDR1 is MNHEY and CDR2 SVGAGI. The CDR3 spells CASSYREGYGEAFF. The CDR3 DNA reads TGTGCCAGCAGTTACAGGGAGGGGTACGGTGAAGCTTTCTTT.

This clone was picked up one time. The CDR3 sequence: CASSLAGGYNEQFF. For the CDR3, the DNA is TGTGCCAGCTCACTCGCAGGGGGGTACAATGAGCAGTTCTTC. The chain joins TRBV18 to TRBJ2-1, with D maybe TRBD1 (7 bases). The CDR3 length is 14 residues. The germline V gene has CDR1 KGHSH and CDR2 LQKENI. V lost 4 bases to trimming and J lost 4 bases, with 11 bases between them.

J is TRBJ2-3 and V is TRBV5-1; no reliable D call. V lost 0 bases, J lost 6 bases, and 5 bases lay in between. The CDR3 has 12 amino acids. Per germline, CDR1 SGHRS and CDR2 YFSETQ. The DNA of the CDR3 is TGCGCCAGCAGCTTGGAACTGGATACGCAGTATTTT. It is translated as CASSLELDTQYF.

This clone was detected only a few times. This chain uses TRBV7-9 with TRBJ2-1; 9 bases match TRBD1. The CDR3 runs 15 residues. Per the germline V gene, CDR1 is SEHNR and CDR2 is FQNEAQ (reference sequence). V was clipped by 5 bases and J by 6 bases; unmatched bases: 8. The CDR3 loop reads CASSPRTGVSNEQFF. For the CDR3, the DNA is TGTGCCAGCAGCCCGCGGACAGGGGTCTCCAATGAGCAGTTCTTC.

The chain links TRBV7-9 to TRBJ2-5; 14 bases align to TRBD2. Germline V gene sequence: CDR1 SEHNR, CDR2 FQNEAQ (reference sequence). The CDR3 length is 16 residues. The ends lost 5 bases at V and 5 bases at J; junction bases unmatched: 7. CDR3 protein: CASSPTSGRARETQYF. In DNA form, the CDR3 reads TGTGCCAGCAGCCCGACTAGCGGGAGGGCCCGGGAGACCCAGTACTTC.

This sequence joins TRBV19 and TRBJ2-2, with TRBD2 matching 13 bases. The CDR3 sequence is 17 residues long. Germline V gene lookup returns CDR1 LNHDA and CDR2 SQIVND (reference sequence). V was clipped by 5 bases and J by 5 bases; unmatched bases: 8. The CDR3 DNA reads TGTGCCAGTAGTCTTCCGGGACTAGCGGGGCGAACCGGGGAGCTGTTTTTT. Translating it yields CASSLPGLAGRTGELFF.

The chain's CDR3 is CASSTGLAGYNEQFF. CDR3 nucleotides: TGTGCCAGTAGTACGGGACTAGCGGGATACAATGAGCAGTTCTTC. J is TRBJ2-1 and V is TRBV19; TRBD2 matches 13 bases. The V segment lost 4 bases and the J segment 4 bases; nucleotides outside the gene matches: 1. Per germline, CDR1 LNHDA and CDR2 SQIVND (reference sequence). The CDR3 consists of 15 residues.

The chain uses TRBV6-5 and TRBJ2-4; possibly TRBD1 for D (5 bases). Trimming removed 6 bases at V and 2 bases at J, with 11 bases between. The CDR3 consists of 14 residues. Germline-derived CDR1 and CDR2 are MNHEY and SVGAGI. The CDR3 here is CASSTQGTKNIQYF. CDR3 sequence (DNA): TGTGCCAGCAGCACCCAGGGTACCAAAAACATTCAGTACTTC.